The 2 T cell receptor beta chains presented below share a single source sample, sequenced in a study of blood T cell repertoires in COVID-19. Clones were sequenced by immunoSEQ multiplex PCR, and TCRdb holds only the in-frame ones, with some missing. There are under 200,000 clones in the sample; around three quarters occur only once, and 6.5% to 8% lies in the top ten. Material: peripheral blood. The receptors were sampled from a man in his 70s with active or convalescent COVID-19.

In DNA, the CDR3 is TGTGCCAGCTCTCCGACTATCGGGAACTATGGCTACACCTTC. Its translation: CASSPTIGNYGYTF. V is TRBV10-3 and J is TRBJ1-2; D is unresolved. The V end lost 10 bases, the J end lost 2 bases, and 17 bases lay between the germline ends. The germline V gene encodes CDR1 ENHRY and CDR2 SYGVKD. The CDR3 totals 14 residues.

V is TRBV2 and J is TRBJ1-5; maybe TRBD1 (5 bases). The CDR3 loop spans 13 amino acids. Germline values: CDR1 SNHLY, CDR2 FYNNEI. V shed 6 bases and J shed 5 bases, with 11 bases lying between them. The CDR3 coding sequence is TGTGCCAGCAGAGAGACAGTCGATCAGCCCCAGCATTTT. Protein sequence: CASRETVDQPQHF.